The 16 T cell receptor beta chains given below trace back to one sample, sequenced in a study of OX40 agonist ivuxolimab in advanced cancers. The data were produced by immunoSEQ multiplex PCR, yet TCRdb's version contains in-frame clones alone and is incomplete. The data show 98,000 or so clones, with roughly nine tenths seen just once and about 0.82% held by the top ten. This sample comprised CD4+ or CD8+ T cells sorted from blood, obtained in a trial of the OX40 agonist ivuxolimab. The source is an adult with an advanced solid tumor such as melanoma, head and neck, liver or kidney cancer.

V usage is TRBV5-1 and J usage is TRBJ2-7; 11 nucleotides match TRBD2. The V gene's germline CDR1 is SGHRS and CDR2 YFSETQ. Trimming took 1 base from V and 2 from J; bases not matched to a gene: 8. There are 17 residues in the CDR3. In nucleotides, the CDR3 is TGCGCCAGCAGCTTGACTAGCGGGAGAATCCCCCCCTACGAGCAGTACTTC. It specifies CASSLTSGRIPPYEQYF. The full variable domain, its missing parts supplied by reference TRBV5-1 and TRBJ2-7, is KAGVTQTPRYLIKTRGQQVTLSCSPISGHRSVSWYQQTPGQGLQFLFEYFSETQRNKGNFPGRFSGRQFSNSRSEMNVSTLELGDSALYLCASSLTSGRIPPYEQYFGPGTRLTVT.

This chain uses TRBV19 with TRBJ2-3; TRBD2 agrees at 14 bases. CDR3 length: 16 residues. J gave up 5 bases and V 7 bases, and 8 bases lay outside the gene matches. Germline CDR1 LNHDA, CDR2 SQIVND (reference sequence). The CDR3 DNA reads TGTGCCAGTACCTCGACTAGCGGGAGGGCCGGAGATACGCAGTATTTT. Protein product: CASTSTSGRAGDTQYF.

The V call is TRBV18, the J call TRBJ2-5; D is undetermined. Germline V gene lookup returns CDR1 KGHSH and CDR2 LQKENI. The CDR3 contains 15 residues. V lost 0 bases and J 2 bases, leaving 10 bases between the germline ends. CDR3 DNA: TGTGCCAGCTCACCACCGAACCTGGGGCAAGAGACCCAGTACTTC. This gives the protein CASSPPNLGQETQYF.

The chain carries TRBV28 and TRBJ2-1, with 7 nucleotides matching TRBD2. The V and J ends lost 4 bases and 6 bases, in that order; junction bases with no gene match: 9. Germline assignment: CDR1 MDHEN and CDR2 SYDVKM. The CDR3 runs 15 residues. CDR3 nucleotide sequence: TGTGCCAGCAGTTCCCTAGCGGAGAGCGGCAATGAGCAGTTCTTC. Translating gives CASSSLAESGNEQFF.

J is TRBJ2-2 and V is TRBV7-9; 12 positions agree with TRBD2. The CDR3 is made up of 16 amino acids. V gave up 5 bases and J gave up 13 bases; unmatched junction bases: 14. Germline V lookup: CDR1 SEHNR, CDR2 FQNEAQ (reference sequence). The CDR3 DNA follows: TGTGCCAGCAGCCAGGGACTAGCGGGCCCGAGGGCTTGGCTGTTTTTT. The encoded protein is CASSQGLAGPRAWLFF.

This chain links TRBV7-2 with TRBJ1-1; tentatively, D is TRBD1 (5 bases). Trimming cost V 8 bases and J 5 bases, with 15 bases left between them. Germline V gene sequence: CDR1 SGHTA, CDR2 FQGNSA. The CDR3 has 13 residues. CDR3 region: CASGTGVRTEAFF. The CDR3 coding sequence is TGTGCCAGCGGAACAGGAGTGAGGACTGAAGCTTTCTTT.

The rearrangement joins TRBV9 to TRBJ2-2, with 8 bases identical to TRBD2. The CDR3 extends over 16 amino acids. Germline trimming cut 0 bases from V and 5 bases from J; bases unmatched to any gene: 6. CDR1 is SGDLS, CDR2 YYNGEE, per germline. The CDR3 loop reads CASSVGWLAGTGELFF. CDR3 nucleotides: TGTGCCAGCAGCGTAGGTTGGCTAGCGGGTACCGGGGAGCTGTTTTTT.

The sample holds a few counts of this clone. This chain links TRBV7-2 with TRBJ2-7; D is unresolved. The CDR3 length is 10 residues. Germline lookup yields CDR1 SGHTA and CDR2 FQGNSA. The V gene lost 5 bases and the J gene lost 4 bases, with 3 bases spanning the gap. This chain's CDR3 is CASSPYEQYV. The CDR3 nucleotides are TGTGCCAGCAGCCCGTACGAGCAGTACGTC.

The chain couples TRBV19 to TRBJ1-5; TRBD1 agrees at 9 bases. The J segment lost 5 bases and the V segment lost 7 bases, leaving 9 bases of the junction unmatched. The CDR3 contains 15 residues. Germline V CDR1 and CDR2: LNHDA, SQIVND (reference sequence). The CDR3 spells CASTNQGDRDQPQHF. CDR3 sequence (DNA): TGTGCCAGTACTAATCAGGGGGACAGGGATCAGCCCCAGCATTTT. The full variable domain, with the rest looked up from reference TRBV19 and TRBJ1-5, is DGGITQSPKYLFRKEGQNVTLSCEQNLNHDAMYWYRQDPGQGLRLIYYSQIVNDFQKGDIAEGYSVSREKKESFPLTVTSAQKNPTAFYLCASTNQGDRDQPQHFGDGTRLSIL.

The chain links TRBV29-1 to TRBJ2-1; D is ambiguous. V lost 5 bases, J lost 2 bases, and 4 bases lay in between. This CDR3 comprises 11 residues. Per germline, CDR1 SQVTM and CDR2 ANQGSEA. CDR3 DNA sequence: TGCAGCGTTTCAACCTACAATGAGCAGTTCTTC. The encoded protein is CSVSTYNEQFF.

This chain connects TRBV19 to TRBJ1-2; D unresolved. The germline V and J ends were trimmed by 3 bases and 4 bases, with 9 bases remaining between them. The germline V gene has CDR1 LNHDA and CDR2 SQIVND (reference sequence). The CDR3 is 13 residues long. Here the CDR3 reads CASSMEPVYGYTF. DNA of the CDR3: TGTGCCAGTAGTATGGAACCGGTCTATGGCTACACCTTC.

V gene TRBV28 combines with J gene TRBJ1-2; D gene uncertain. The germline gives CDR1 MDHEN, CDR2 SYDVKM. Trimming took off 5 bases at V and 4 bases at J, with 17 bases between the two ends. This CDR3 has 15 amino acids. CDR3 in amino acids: CASSATLGLSYGYTF. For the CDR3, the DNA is TGTGCCAGCAGTGCAACACTAGGACTCAGCTATGGCTACACCTTC.

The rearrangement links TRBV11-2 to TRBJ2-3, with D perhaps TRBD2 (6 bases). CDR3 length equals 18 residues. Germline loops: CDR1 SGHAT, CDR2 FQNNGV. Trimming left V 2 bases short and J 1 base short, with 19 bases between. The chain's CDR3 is CASSLIPRATGGTDTQYF. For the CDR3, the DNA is TGTGCCAGCAGCTTAATTCCTCGGGCGACGGGGGGCACAGATACGCAGTATTTT.

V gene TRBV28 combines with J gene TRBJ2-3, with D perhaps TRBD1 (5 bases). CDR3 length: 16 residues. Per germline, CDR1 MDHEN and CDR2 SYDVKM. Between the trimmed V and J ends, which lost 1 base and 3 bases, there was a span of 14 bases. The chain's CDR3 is CASSLSPDRSTDTQYF. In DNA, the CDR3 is TGTGCCAGCAGTTTATCTCCTGACAGAAGTACAGATACGCAGTATTTT.

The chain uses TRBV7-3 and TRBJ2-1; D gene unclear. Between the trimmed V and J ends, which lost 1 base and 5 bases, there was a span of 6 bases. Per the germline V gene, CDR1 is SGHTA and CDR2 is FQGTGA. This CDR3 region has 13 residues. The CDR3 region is CASSLNSDNEQFF. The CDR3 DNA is TGTGCCAGCAGCTTAAATAGTGACAATGAGCAGTTCTTC.

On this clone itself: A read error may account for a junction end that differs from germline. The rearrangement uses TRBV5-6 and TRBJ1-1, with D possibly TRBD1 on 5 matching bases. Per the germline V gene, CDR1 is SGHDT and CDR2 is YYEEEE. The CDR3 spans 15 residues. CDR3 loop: CASTLGTGLNTEAFF. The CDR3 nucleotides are TGTGCCAGCACCCTCGGGACGGGTTTGAATACTGAAGCTTTCTTT.